Presented here are 26 T cell receptor beta chains from one specimen sequenced in a study of blood T cells in healthy people across ages. PCR was performed a second time for 7 to 11 cycles using a sample-barcoded 5' primer and a J-beta primer mix. TCRdb itself ran the 5' RACE reads through MiXCR, one entry per CDR3 protein. The sample has roughly 900,000 distinct CDR3 sequences; 29% are singletons. The specimen was blood. Receptors were obtained from a woman of 80 years or more in good health.

This clonotype was seen only a few times. This chain joins TRBV7-2 and TRBJ2-2, with 8 bases identical to TRBD1. The CDR3 sequence is 16 residues long. Trimming at V came to 5 bases and at J to 2 bases, leaving 7 bases not matched to a gene. Germline V gene sequence: CDR1 SGHTA, CDR2 FQGNSA. The CDR3 coding sequence is TGTGCCAGCAGCACGAGGACAGGGATCAACACCGGGGAGCTGTTTTTT. As protein: CASSTRTGINTGELFF.

This clonotype was seen at least ten times. The chain uses TRBV3-1 and TRBJ1-2; D is unresolved. Looked up from germline, CDR1 is LGHDT and CDR2 is YNNKEL (reference sequence). CDR3 length equals 15 residues. Deletions cut 0 bases from V and 1 base from J, with 9 bases between. CDR3 amino acids: CASSQDVGDNYGYTF. The CDR3 nucleotides are TGTGCCAGCAGCCAAGATGTAGGTGATAACTATGGCTACACCTTC.

This clonotype was found many times. V and J are TRBV7-9 and TRBJ2-5; D is possibly TRBD2 (6 bases). The V gene lost 5 bases and the J gene lost 5 bases, with 15 bases spanning the gap. The CDR3 consists of 14 residues. Looked up from germline, CDR1 is SEHNR and CDR2 is FQNEAQ (reference sequence). CDR3 in amino acids: CASSLTSPGETQYF. CDR3 DNA sequence: TGTGCCAGCAGCCTTACTAGCCCCGGGGAGACCCAGTACTTC.

The chain couples TRBV5-6 to TRBJ2-5; TRBD1 aligns across 9 bases. The CDR3 loop spans 15 amino acids. Germline values: CDR1 SGHDT, CDR2 YYEEEE. V shed 4 bases, J shed 4 bases, and the junction held 8 bases outside the gene matches. CDR3 bases: TGTGCCAGCAGCACCGGGACAGGGCGGGGAGAGACCCAGTACTTC. Amino acids: CASSTGTGRGETQYF.

The V call is TRBV6-2 or TRBV6-3, the J call TRBJ1-6, with D maybe TRBD1 (6 bases). Germline V CDR1 and CDR2: MNHEY, SVGEGT. The CDR3 extends over 15 amino acids. Trimming cost V 5 bases and J 6 bases, with 14 bases left between them. CDR3 protein: CASSPDSVVNSPLHF. The CDR3 DNA reads TGTGCCAGCAGTCCGGACAGCGTCGTTAATTCACCCCTCCACTTT.

This clonotype was seen once. The chain uses TRBV20-1 and TRBJ2-7, with no clear D. V was trimmed by 0 bases and J by 0 bases, leaving 15 bases between them. The germline V gene has CDR1 DFQATT and CDR2 SNEGSKA (reference sequence). CDR3 size: 16 residues. This CDR3 is CSARDRRLLNSYEQYF. The CDR3 DNA reads TGCAGTGCTAGAGATAGGCGCCTTCTTAACTCCTACGAGCAGTACTTC.

On this clonotype: This may arise from a read error, as a much more abundant clone is one base away. The chain combines TRBV12-3 or TRBV12-4 with TRBJ2-1; D gene unclear. Gene TRBJ2-7 matches the end of the DNA better, so the J call may be wrong. The CDR3 is made up of 16 amino acids. The CDR3 bases are TGTGCCAGCAGTCCCTGGACGGAGAGCTCCTACAATGAGCAGTACTTC. Translated: CASSPWTESSYNEQYF.

This clonotype turned up a few times. The rearrangement links TRBV7-2 to TRBJ1-5; 12 bases are a match to TRBD1. Germline V gene data show CDR1 as SGHTA and CDR2 as FQGNSA. This CDR3 is 15 amino acids long. The ends lost 5 bases at V and 4 bases at J; junction bases unmatched: 3. This chain's CDR3 is CASSQGQGANQPQHF. The CDR3 DNA reads TGTGCCAGCAGCCAGGGACAGGGGGCGAATCAGCCCCAGCATTTT.

The J gene is TRBJ2-1, the V gene TRBV9; 12 bases fit TRBD2. The length of the CDR3 is 15 residues. V lost 0 bases, J lost 7 bases, and 2 bases stayed unmatched. Germline CDR1 SGDLS, CDR2 YYNGEE. CDR3 nucleotide sequence: TGTGCCAGCAGCGTAGCTCTAGCGGGGGGGAATGAGCAGTTCTTC. Residues: CASSVALAGGNEQFF. Filled out from reference TRBV9 and TRBJ2-1, the complete variable domain reads DSGVTQTPKHLITATGQRVTLRCSPRSGDLSVYWYQQSLDQGLQFLIQYYNGEERAKGNILERFSAQQFPDLHSELNLSSLELGDSALYFCASSVALAGGNEQFFGPGTRLTVL.

This clonotype was observed at least ten times. The chain uses TRBV7-9 and TRBJ2-7; possible D gene TRBD1, 6 bases. There are 16 residues in the CDR3. The V end was cut by 1 base, the J end by 1 base, with 14 bases between. Germline V gene lookup returns CDR1 SEHNR and CDR2 FQNEAQ (reference sequence). CDR3 amino acids: CASSLVGRGNSYEQYF. The CDR3 DNA sequence: TGTGCCAGCAGCTTAGTCGGCAGGGGAAATTCCTACGAGCAGTACTTC.

This clonotype was detected once. The J gene is TRBJ1-4, the V gene TRBV15; the D gene is possibly TRBD1 (5 bases). The V gene lost 5 bases and the J gene lost 7 bases, with 17 bases spanning the gap. CDR1 is LNHNV and CDR2 is YYDKDF in the germline V gene (reference sequence). There are 15 residues in the CDR3. DNA of the CDR3: TGTGCCACCAGCTCCCGACCGGGACTGAGTGAAAAACTGTTTTTT. Translated: CATSSRPGLSEKLFF. Complete variable domain (other parts from reference TRBV15 and TRBJ1-4): DAMVIQNPRYQVTQFGKPVTLSCSQTLNHNVMYWYQQKSSQAPKLLFHYYDKDFNNEADTPDNFQSRRPNTSFCFLDIRSPGLGDTAMYLCATSSRPGLSEKLFFGSGTQLSVL.

The rearrangement links TRBV3-1 to TRBJ1-5; D unresolved. Trimming pared 1 base from V and 7 bases from J, leaving 14 bases between. Germline V gene lookup returns CDR1 LGHDT and CDR2 YNNKEL (reference sequence). The length of the CDR3 is 15 residues. As DNA, the CDR3 is TGTGCCAGCAGCCAAGGGGATAGGGAGGTCCAGCCCCAGCATTTT. Translation: CASSQGDREVQPQHF.

The chain recombines TRBV5-1 with TRBJ2-1; TRBD2 matches 8 bases. This CDR3 comprises 15 residues. The V gene's germline CDR1 is SGHRS and CDR2 YFSETQ. V dropped 9 bases and J dropped 10; count of bases not matched to a gene: 18. CDR3 sequence reads: CANHDPGTRLGEQFF. The CDR3 DNA sequence: TGCGCCAACCACGATCCCGGGACTAGGTTGGGCGAGCAGTTCTTC.

The chain recombines TRBV29-1 with TRBJ2-3; 12 bases align to TRBD2. CDR1 is SQVTM and CDR2 is ANQGSEA in the germline V gene. The junction had 8 bases not matched to a gene; V was cut back by 4 bases and J by 0 bases. This CDR3 is built from 17 residues. DNA of the CDR3: TGCAGCGTTGTGGCTAGCGGGAGGGAGGATAGCACAGATACGCAGTATTTT. Translated, it gives CSVVASGREDSTDTQYF.

V gene TRBV5-1 combines with J gene TRBJ2-7, with TRBD2 matching 7 bases. The end of the DNA aligns better with TRBJ2-5, so the J call may be wrong. Germline V gene data show CDR1 as SGHRS and CDR2 as YFSETQ. CDR3 length equals 13 residues. The CDR3, as DNA: TGCGCCAGCAGACCCTTAGCGGGAGAGACCCAGTACTTC. It specifies CASRPLAGETQYF.

This clonotype was seen many times. The chain uses TRBV5-1 and TRBJ2-5, with D maybe TRBD1 (5 bases). The CDR3 extends over 16 amino acids. Germline assignment: CDR1 SGHRS and CDR2 YFSETQ. The V end lost 0 bases, the J end lost 1 base, and 13 bases lay between the germline ends. The CDR3 bases are TGCGCCAGCAGCTTGGGGGTTTTAAGGGGCCAAGAGACCCAGTACTTC. Translated, it gives CASSLGVLRGQETQYF.

The chain carries TRBV7-4 and TRBJ1-1; TRBD1 might be the D (5 bases). This CDR3 comprises 15 residues. Germline V lookup: CDR1 SGHVT, CDR2 SQSDAQ. Trimming took off 1 base at V and 4 bases at J, with 13 bases between the two ends. The CDR3 loop reads CASSLDRRGSTEAFF. The CDR3 bases are TGTGCCAGCAGCTTAGACAGGAGAGGGAGCACTGAAGCTTTCTTT. Combining the CDR3 with reference TRBV7-4 and TRBJ1-1 gives the whole variable domain GAGVSQSPRYKVAKRGRDVALRCDSISGHVTLYWYRQTLGQGSEVLTYSQSDAQRDKSGRPSGRFSAERPERSVSTLKIQRTEQGDSAVYLCASSLDRRGSTEAFFGQGTRLTVV.

Many counts were recorded for this clonotype. The chain employs TRBV5-1 and TRBJ2-3; D might be TRBD2 (5 bases). Germline-derived CDR1 and CDR2 are SGHRS and YFSETQ. V shed 0 bases and J shed 0 bases, with 11 bases lying between them. This CDR3 is built from 16 residues. Here the CDR3 DNA reads TGCGCCAGCAGCTTGGCGGGGTTTGCTAGCACAGATACGCAGTATTTT. As protein: CASSLAGFASTDTQYF.

The chain joins TRBV12-3 or TRBV12-4 to TRBJ2-7; D is undetermined. The length of the CDR3 is 13 residues. V was shortened by 2 bases and J by 2 bases, with 7 bases between the two germline ends. The CDR3: CASSLSTPYEQYF. CDR3 bases: TGTGCCAGCAGTTTATCTACCCCCTACGAGCAGTACTTC.

This clonotype was observed a handful of times. J is TRBJ2-7 and V is TRBV7-2; D is possibly TRBD1 or TRBD2 (6 bases each). Per the germline V gene, CDR1 is SGHTA and CDR2 is FQGNSA. CDR3 length: 15 residues. V lost 1 base, J lost 7 bases, and 17 bases lay in between. Here the CDR3 reads CASSLGGTKINEQYF. CDR3 nucleotide sequence: TGTGCCAGCAGCTTAGGCGGGACAAAAATCAATGAGCAGTACTTC.

This chain links TRBV12-3 or TRBV12-4 with TRBJ1-2; 7 bases are shared with TRBD1. The ends lost 5 bases at V and 4 bases at J; junction bases unmatched: 13. CDR3 size: 16 residues. CDR3 amino acids: CASSTEQGRGCYGYTF. The DNA for the CDR3 is TGTGCCAGCAGTACCGAACAGGGGCGCGGGTGCTATGGCTACACCTTC.

V and J are TRBV5-5 and TRBJ2-3, with 12 bases that match TRBD2. CDR1 SGHKS and CDR2 YYEKEE come from the germline V gene (reference sequence). There are 16 residues in the CDR3. V lost 3 bases and J lost 8; bases outside the gene matches: 10. CDR3 region: CASSSALAGGQGTQYF. CDR3 nucleotides: TGTGCCAGCAGCTCCGCACTAGCGGGGGGACAGGGTACGCAGTATTTT.

This clonotype was detected only a few times. The rearrangement links TRBV7-8 to TRBJ2-2; TRBD1 matches at 9 bases. The CDR3 runs 12 residues. V dropped 6 bases and J dropped 15; count of bases not matched to a gene: 8. Germline V gene sequence: CDR1 SGHVS, CDR2 FQNEAQ. This CDR3 reads CASSSGTGPMFF. DNA of the CDR3: TGTGCCAGCAGTTCCGGGACAGGGCCGATGTTTTTT.

This clonotype appeared a few times. V is TRBV7-8 and J is TRBJ1-5, with 9 bases matching TRBD1. This CDR3 contains 16 residues. Losses at the gene ends were 5 bases for V and 4 bases for J; bases not matched to a gene: 9. CDR1 SGHVS and CDR2 FQNEAQ come from the germline V gene. The CDR3 reads CASSRGQGRTNQPQHF. DNA of the CDR3: TGTGCCAGCAGCCGAGGACAGGGGAGGACGAATCAGCCCCAGCATTTT.

This clonotype has only a few counts. The rearrangement uses TRBV27 and TRBJ1-6, with 9 bases lining up with TRBD1. The CDR3 runs to 14 residues. Unmatched junction bases numbered 3, after V lost 3 bases and J lost 9 bases. In germline, CDR1 is MNHEY, CDR2 SMNVEV (reference sequence). The CDR3 is CASSFTGGSSPLHF. The DNA of the CDR3 is TGTGCCAGCAGTTTCACAGGGGGCAGTTCACCCCTCCACTTT.

This clonotype showed up many times. The J gene is TRBJ2-3, the V gene TRBV30; 8 bases map to TRBD1. Germline V CDR1 and CDR2: GTSNPN, SVGIG (reference sequence). CDR3 size: 14 residues. Unmatched junction bases numbered 4, after V lost 3 bases and J lost 2 bases. The CDR3 coding sequence is TGTGCCTGGAGAAGACAGGGGTTCACAGATACGCAGTATTTT. As protein: CAWRRQGFTDTQYF.